This is a list of T cell receptor beta chains from one sample in a study of T-cell reconstitution after alpha-beta-depleted transplantation in children. One entry per CDR3 protein results from TCRdb running MiXCR on the PCR reads. Among 200,000 to 250,000 distinct CDR3 sequences listed, approximately 10% were seen once. This specimen consisted of PBMCs from the stem cell graft donor, obtained from the stem cell graft. The receptors shown here come from a human donor who donated a stem cell graft to a child with acute lymphoblastic leukemia. Both conserved end residues are part of each CDR3. D genes are given only for firm matches. A row's size may be missing; if present it is once, few, many or a size class.

cdr3_nt: TGTGCCACCAGCAGACAGGGGGATACGCAGTATTTT
cdr3_aa: CATSRQGDTQYF
v_call: TRBV15
j_call: TRBJ2-3
d_call: .
clone_size: .

cdr3_nt: TGTGCCAGCAGTTTTAGTTTCCGGCAGTATGGCTACACCTTC
cdr3_aa: CASSFSFRQYGYTF
v_call: TRBV12-3/TRBV12-4
j_call: TRBJ1-2
d_call: .
clone_size: few

cdr3_nt: TGTGCCAGCAGCTTAGTACCCGCCGGACAGAACACTGAAGCTTTCTTT
cdr3_aa: CASSLVPAGQNTEAFF
v_call: TRBV7-8
j_call: TRBJ1-1
d_call: .
clone_size: many

cdr3_nt: TGTGCCAGCAGCCTCCCTTTTAGCATTCAGTACTTC
cdr3_aa: CASSLPFSIQYF
v_call: TRBV3-1
j_call: TRBJ2-4
d_call: .
clone_size: .

cdr3_nt: TGTGCCAGCAGCCCCCGGAGGAGGGGATCCATGAACACTGAAGCTTTCTTT
cdr3_aa: CASSPRRRGSMNTEAFF
v_call: TRBV5-6
j_call: TRBJ1-1
d_call: .
clone_size: .

cdr3_nt: TGTGCCAGCAGCTCGGGACAGGGAACCGAGCAGTACTTC
cdr3_aa: CASSSGQGTEQYF
v_call: TRBV7-9
j_call: TRBJ2-7
d_call: TRBD1
clone_size: many

cdr3_nt: TGCAGTGCAAGCAATATGAACACTGAAGCTTTCTTT
cdr3_aa: CSASNMNTEAFF
v_call: TRBV20-1
j_call: TRBJ1-1
d_call: .
clone_size: few

cdr3_nt: TGCGCCGGCGCGAGACAGGAGGGGTACGAGCAGTACTTC
cdr3_aa: CAGARQEGYEQYF
v_call: TRBV10-2
j_call: TRBJ2-7
d_call: .
clone_size: many

cdr3_nt: TGTGCCAGCAGCGTAGTCCTCCCGGGACAGGGGGCAGGTGGGGCCAACGTCCTGACTTTC
cdr3_aa: CASSVVLPGQGAGGANVLTF
v_call: TRBV9
j_call: TRBJ2-6
d_call: TRBD1
clone_size: many

cdr3_nt: TGTGCCACCAGTGATTCCGGGACAGCACGCTATGGCTACACCTTC
cdr3_aa: CATSDSGTARYGYTF
v_call: TRBV24-1
j_call: TRBJ1-2
d_call: TRBD1
clone_size: .

cdr3_nt: TGCAGTGCTCGCGGGGGTCCCGGGGATACGCAGTATTTT
cdr3_aa: CSARGGPGDTQYF
v_call: TRBV20-1
j_call: TRBJ2-3
d_call: TRBD2
clone_size: .

cdr3_nt: TGTGCCACCAGCCCTGCTCCGGGACAGGGCAGAGGAGTGGACTACAATGAGCAGTTCTTC
cdr3_aa: CATSPAPGQGRGVDYNEQFF
v_call: TRBV24-1
j_call: TRBJ2-1
d_call: TRBD1
clone_size: .

cdr3_nt: TGTGCCAGCAGCTTAGACGGGACGAACAATGAGCAGTTCTTC
cdr3_aa: CASSLDGTNNEQFF
v_call: TRBV7-2
j_call: TRBJ2-1
d_call: .
clone_size: many

cdr3_nt: TGTGCCAGCGCGTTCTTTGGAGGAGGCTACACCTTC
cdr3_aa: CASAFFGGGYTF
v_call: TRBV12-3/TRBV12-4
j_call: TRBJ1-2
d_call: .
clone_size: .

cdr3_nt: TGTGCCAGCAGCCGACAGGGCATGAACACTGAAGCTTTCTTT
cdr3_aa: CASSRQGMNTEAFF
v_call: TRBV6-5
j_call: TRBJ1-1
d_call: TRBD1
clone_size: many

cdr3_nt: TGTGCCAGCAGCTTATGGGGCATGAACACTGAAGCTTTCTTT
cdr3_aa: CASSLWGMNTEAFF
v_call: TRBV11-2
j_call: TRBJ1-1
d_call: .
clone_size: many

cdr3_nt: TGTGCCAGCAGCTTAGGAGGATTAAGGGGGACTGAAGCTTTCTTT
cdr3_aa: CASSLGGLRGTEAFF
v_call: TRBV7-2
j_call: TRBJ1-1
d_call: .
clone_size: .

cdr3_nt: TGTGCCAGCAGCTTGTCCGTGGTGGGACCAATTTCACCCCTCCACTTT
cdr3_aa: CASSLSVVGPISPLHF
v_call: TRBV5-6
j_call: TRBJ1-6
d_call: .
clone_size: many

cdr3_nt: TGCAGTGCGCCGCCACAGGGGGCGAAGGGCTACACCTTC
cdr3_aa: CSAPPQGAKGYTF
v_call: TRBV20-1
j_call: TRBJ1-2
d_call: TRBD1
clone_size: many

cdr3_nt: TGTGCCATTTATGAGACAGGGCCTCGGAGATCCCCCAACGTCCTGACTTTC
cdr3_aa: CAIYETGPRRSPNVLTF
v_call: TRBV7-8
j_call: TRBJ2-6
d_call: TRBD1
clone_size: many

cdr3_nt: TGTGCCAGCAGCTACGACACTGAGCAGTTCTTC
cdr3_aa: CASSYDTEQFF
v_call: TRBV7-8
j_call: TRBJ2-1
d_call: .
clone_size: .

cdr3_nt: TGCGCCAGCGCGAAAATTAAGGGACAGCGCCAAGAGACCCAGTACTTC
cdr3_aa: CASAKIKGQRQETQYF
v_call: TRBV10-2
j_call: TRBJ2-5
d_call: TRBD1
clone_size: few

cdr3_nt: TGCAGCGTCCCAGGGGACGGCTATGGCTACACCTTC
cdr3_aa: CSVPGDGYGYTF
v_call: TRBV29-1
j_call: TRBJ1-2
d_call: .
clone_size: many

cdr3_nt: TGTGCCACCAGTGATAGTAGCGGGGGGGGCTACAATGAGCAGTTCTTC
cdr3_aa: CATSDSSGGGYNEQFF
v_call: TRBV24-1
j_call: TRBJ2-1
d_call: TRBD2
clone_size: many

cdr3_nt: TGCGCCAGCAGCCAAGGGGTGACATTGCTCTTCTACGAGCAGTACTTC
cdr3_aa: CASSQGVTLLFYEQYF
v_call: TRBV4-1
j_call: TRBJ2-7
d_call: .
clone_size: many

cdr3_nt: TGCGCCAGCAGCCAGGCCACCGGGACAGGGAACACCGGGGAGCTGTTTTTT
cdr3_aa: CASSQATGTGNTGELFF
v_call: TRBV4-3
j_call: TRBJ2-2
d_call: TRBD1
clone_size: many

cdr3_nt: TGCGCCAGCAGCCCCCGGAAAGGAGGACAGGGTACCTACGAGCAGTACTTC
cdr3_aa: CASSPRKGGQGTYEQYF
v_call: TRBV5-1
j_call: TRBJ2-7
d_call: TRBD1
clone_size: many

cdr3_nt: TGTGCCAGCAGTTTACGGGGGGAACCCTACGAGCAGTACTTC
cdr3_aa: CASSLRGEPYEQYF
v_call: TRBV12-3/TRBV12-4
j_call: TRBJ2-7
d_call: TRBD2
clone_size: many

cdr3_nt: TGCAGTGCTAGAGTCATCACGTCGGGCACAGATACGCAGTATTTT
cdr3_aa: CSARVITSGTDTQYF
v_call: TRBV20-1
j_call: TRBJ2-3
d_call: .
clone_size: .

cdr3_nt: TGCAGTGCCCCTGGGACCACCGATGAGCAGTTCTTC
cdr3_aa: CSAPGTTDEQFF
v_call: TRBV20-1
j_call: TRBJ2-1
d_call: .
clone_size: .

cdr3_nt: TGTGCCAGCAGCGGTTTGGACGGCCGAAATCAGCCCCAGCATTTT
cdr3_aa: CASSGLDGRNQPQHF
v_call: TRBV7-2
j_call: TRBJ1-5
d_call: .
clone_size: many

cdr3_nt: TGCAGCGTCCTTTGGGGTTCGCCTACTAACTATGGCTACACCTTC
cdr3_aa: CSVLWGSPTNYGYTF
v_call: TRBV29-1
j_call: TRBJ1-2
d_call: .
clone_size: many

cdr3_nt: TGTGCCAGCAGCTTAGCTCTCGGCGGATTACCCTACGAGCAGTACTTC
cdr3_aa: CASSLALGGLPYEQYF
v_call: TRBV7-8
j_call: TRBJ2-7
d_call: .
clone_size: many

cdr3_nt: TGTGCCACCAATCGGGGCAACGCAGATACGCAGTATTTT
cdr3_aa: CATNRGNADTQYF
v_call: TRBV15
j_call: TRBJ2-3
d_call: .
clone_size: few

cdr3_nt: TGTGCCAGCAGTTACCGGGACAGGGGGTTGTATGAGCAGTTCTTC
cdr3_aa: CASSYRDRGLYEQFF
v_call: TRBV6-5
j_call: TRBJ2-1
d_call: TRBD1
clone_size: few

cdr3_nt: TGTGCCAGCTCTCGCGGGGCCTCACAAACCCAGCATTTT
cdr3_aa: CASSRGASQTQHF
v_call: TRBV2
j_call: TRBJ1-5
d_call: .
clone_size: once

cdr3_nt: TGCAGTGCTCTTGACGGACAGGGCGGCACCGGGGAGCTGTTTTTT
cdr3_aa: CSALDGQGGTGELFF
v_call: TRBV20-1
j_call: TRBJ2-2
d_call: TRBD1
clone_size: .

cdr3_nt: TGCAGCGTTCTTCGGGGGCCAACAACAGATACGCAGTATTTT
cdr3_aa: CSVLRGPTTDTQYF
v_call: TRBV29-1
j_call: TRBJ2-3
d_call: .
clone_size: few

cdr3_nt: TGCAGTGCTAGTCTTAGGGCTAGCGCAGCCAAAAACATTCAGTACTTC
cdr3_aa: CSASLRASAAKNIQYF
v_call: TRBV20-1
j_call: TRBJ2-4
d_call: .
clone_size: .

cdr3_nt: TGTGCCATCGCAGTGGGTACAGATACGCAGTATTTT
cdr3_aa: CAIAVGTDTQYF
v_call: TRBV10-3
j_call: TRBJ2-3
d_call: .
clone_size: .